Presented here are 9 T cell receptor beta chains from one specimen sequenced in a study of cytomegalovirus exposure and HLA in healthy donors. PCR amplification relied on 60 Vbeta primers (plus 13 Jbeta primers). Clones were sequenced by immunoSEQ multiplex PCR, and TCRdb holds only the in-frame ones, with some missing. This sample carries 100,000 or so clones, nearly 15% of them seen once, and the ten largest clones take roughly 0.79%. The sample comprised PBMCs. These receptors originate from a female donor in good health and CMV-seronegative.

This clone was recorded a few times. The chain carries TRBV7-2 and TRBJ2-7; D perhaps matches TRBD1 (5 bases). The CDR3 consists of 13 residues. CDR1 and CDR2 (germline): SGHTA, FQGNSA. V was clipped by 2 bases and J by 4 bases, with 9 bases between them. Written as DNA, the CDR3 is TGTGCCAGCAGCTTAAGGGGTTGGTACGAGCAGTACTTC. Encoded protein: CASSLRGWYEQYF.

Only a few counts were recorded for this clone. The genes are TRBV5-1 and TRBJ2-1; D possibly corresponds to TRBD2 (6 bases). Germline assignment: CDR1 SGHRS and CDR2 YFSETQ. CDR3 length: 13 amino acids. V shed 5 bases and J shed 5 bases, with 11 bases lying between them. The CDR3 spells CASSLSGDNEQFF. DNA of the CDR3: TGCGCCAGCAGTCTCTCGGGGGACAATGAGCAGTTCTTC. The whole variable domain, filled in from reference TRBV5-1 and TRBJ2-1, reads KAGVTQTPRYLIKTRGQQVTLSCSPISGHRSVSWYQQTPGQGLQFLFEYFSETQRNKGNFPGRFSGRQFSNSRSEMNVSTLELGDSALYLCASSLSGDNEQFFGPGTRLTVL.

The V and J genes are TRBV5-6 and TRBJ1-2, with 9 bases fitting TRBD1. The CDR3 loop spans 14 amino acids. The V segment lost 4 bases and the J segment 1 base; nucleotides outside the gene matches: 2. CDR1 and CDR2 (germline): SGHDT, YYEEEE. The CDR3 loop is CASSPGQGNYGYTF. CDR3 coding DNA: TGTGCCAGCAGCCCGGGACAGGGTAACTATGGCTACACCTTC.

The chain has TRBV7-6 and TRBJ2-3; TRBD1 is a possible D gene (6 bases). V lost 7 bases and J 1 base, leaving 18 bases between the germline ends. Per germline, CDR1 SGHVS and CDR2 FNYEAQ. CDR3 length: 16 residues. CDR3 protein: CASTQKQGLGTDTQYF. CDR3 coding DNA: TGTGCCAGCACACAAAAACAGGGCTTGGGCACAGATACGCAGTATTTT. The full variable domain, rest sourced from reference TRBV7-6 and TRBJ2-3, is GAGVSQSPRYKVTKRGQDVALRCDPISGHVSLYWYRQALGQGPEFLTYFNYEAQQDKSGLPNDRFSAERPEGSISTLTIQRTEQRDSAMYRCASTQKQGLGTDTQYFGPGTRLTVL.

This clone has just one count. This rearrangement joins TRBV7-2 to TRBJ1-5; no clear D gene. V dropped 1 base and J dropped 0 bases, with 7 bases sitting between them. The CDR3 has 15 residues. CDR1 and CDR2 from the germline V gene are SGHTA and FQGNSA. The CDR3 region is CASSLDTYSNQPQHF. For the CDR3, the DNA is TGTGCCAGCAGCTTAGATACCTATAGCAATCAGCCCCAGCATTTT.

This clone was counted only a few times. The chain carries TRBV4-2 and TRBJ2-1; 9 bases fit TRBD1. The V gene's germline CDR1 is LGHNA and CDR2 YNFKEQ. CDR3 length: 16 residues. With V trimmed by 0 bases and J by 7 bases, 7 bases remained unmatched. The CDR3 reads CASSQEGQGVGNEQFF. The CDR3 DNA sequence: TGTGCCAGCAGCCAAGAGGGACAGGGAGTAGGAAATGAGCAGTTCTTC.

In this sample, this clone turned up a few times. This rearrangement joins TRBV30 to TRBJ2-1; a possible D gene is TRBD2 (6 bases). Germline assignment: CDR1 GTSNPN and CDR2 SVGIG (reference sequence). The CDR3 runs 15 residues. With 2 bases removed from V and 2 bases from J, the gap between germline ends came to 13 bases. This chain's CDR3 is CAWSLPRGTYNEQFF. The CDR3 bases are TGTGCCTGGAGTCTCCCGCGGGGCACCTACAATGAGCAGTTCTTC. The full variable domain, rest sourced from reference TRBV30 and TRBJ2-1, is SQTIHQWPATLVQPVGSPLSLECTVEGTSNPNLYWYRQAAGRGLQLLFYSVGIGQISSEVPQNLSASRPQDRQFILSSKKLLLSDSGFYLCAWSLPRGTYNEQFFGPGTRLTVL.

This clone occurred a few times. This chain connects TRBV25-1 to TRBJ2-1; a possible D gene is TRBD2 (6 bases). Germline lookup yields CDR1 MGHDK and CDR2 SYGVNS. This CDR3 region has 13 residues. V lost 3 bases and J 5 bases, leaving 8 bases between the germline ends. The CDR3 protein is CASSEGLHNEQFF. As DNA, the CDR3 is TGTGCCAGCAGTGAGGGACTTCACAATGAGCAGTTCTTC.

The V and J genes are TRBV9 and TRBJ2-2; perhaps TRBD2 as D (6 bases). The CDR3 runs 14 residues. V lost 3 bases and J 4 bases, leaving 10 bases between the germline ends. Germline CDR1 and CDR2: SGDLS and YYNGEE. CDR3 sequence: CASSDGGSTGELFF. Here the CDR3 DNA reads TGTGCCAGCAGCGATGGGGGGAGCACCGGGGAGCTGTTTTTT.